This T cell receptor (beta chain) was documented in a study of vaccination and CD4 T cells after COVID-19. Study-wide context: Convalescent participants consisted of six males and four females, two being Hispanic. At a median around 100 days (range 35 to 161) after diagnosis, post-COVID samples were drawn.

As for treatment: roughly 10-day PBMC culture with coronavirus spike peptide pools or control peptides (ViraFEST assay). Ahead of the COVID-19 pandemic (2011-2018), the CD4+ T cells of the unexposed donor were collected. The CDR3 length is 12 residues. Germline loops: CDR1 DFQATT, CDR2 SNEGSKA (reference sequence). V dropped 4 bases and J dropped 1; count of bases not matched to a gene: 0. The Oncomine TCR Beta short-read assay sequenced DNA from cultured CD4+ T cells. TCRdb reprocessed the PCR reads with MiXCR, giving one entry per CDR3 protein. The sample carries 6,400 or so distinct CDR3 sequences, almost 30% recorded once. With respect to this clonotype: What it binds is not known.

This sequence was found in a human donor in good health. This sequence joins TRBV20-1 and TRBJ1-1; 7 bases are shared with TRBD1. The sequenced sample consisted of CD4+ T cells from blood, cultured in vitro. The DNA for the CDR3 is TGCAGTGCTACAGGGGGGAACACTGAAGCTTTCTTT. It codes for CSATGGNTEAFF.